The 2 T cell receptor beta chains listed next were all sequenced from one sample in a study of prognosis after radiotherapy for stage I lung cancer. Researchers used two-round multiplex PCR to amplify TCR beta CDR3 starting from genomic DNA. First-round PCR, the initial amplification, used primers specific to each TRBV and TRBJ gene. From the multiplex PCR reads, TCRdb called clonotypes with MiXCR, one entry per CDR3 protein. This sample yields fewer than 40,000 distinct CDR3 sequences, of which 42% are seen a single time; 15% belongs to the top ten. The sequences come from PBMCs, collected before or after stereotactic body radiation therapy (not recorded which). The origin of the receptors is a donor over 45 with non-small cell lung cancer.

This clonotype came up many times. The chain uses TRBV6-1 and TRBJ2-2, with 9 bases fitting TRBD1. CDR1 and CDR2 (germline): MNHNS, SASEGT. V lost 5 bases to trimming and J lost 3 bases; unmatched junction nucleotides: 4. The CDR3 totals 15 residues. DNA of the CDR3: TGTGCCAGCAGTCCCCGGACAGGGGACACCGGGGAGCTGTTTTTT. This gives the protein CASSPRTGDTGELFF.

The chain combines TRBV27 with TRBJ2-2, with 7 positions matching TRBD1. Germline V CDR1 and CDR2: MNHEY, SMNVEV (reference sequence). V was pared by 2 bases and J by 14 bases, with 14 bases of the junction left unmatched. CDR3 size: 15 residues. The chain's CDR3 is CASSLDRADTVDLFF. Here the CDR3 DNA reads TGTGCCAGCAGTTTAGACAGGGCAGACACCGTGGACCTGTTTTTT.